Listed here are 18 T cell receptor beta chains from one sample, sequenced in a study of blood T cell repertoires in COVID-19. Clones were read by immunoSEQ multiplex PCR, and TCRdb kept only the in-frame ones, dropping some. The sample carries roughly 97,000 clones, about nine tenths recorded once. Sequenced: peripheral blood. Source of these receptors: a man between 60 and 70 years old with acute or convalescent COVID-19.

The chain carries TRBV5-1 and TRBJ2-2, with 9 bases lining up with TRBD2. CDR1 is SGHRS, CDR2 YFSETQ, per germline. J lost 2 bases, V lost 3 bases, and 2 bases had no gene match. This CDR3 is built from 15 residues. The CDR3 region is CASSSLAGNTGELFF. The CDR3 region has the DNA TGCGCCAGCAGCTCACTAGCGGGCAACACCGGGGAGCTGTTTTTT.

Here the CDR3 DNA reads TGTGCCACCAAGGACACTGGCTCTGGAAACACCATATATTTT. Protein product: CATKDTGSGNTIYF. The chain employs TRBV19 and TRBJ1-3; a weak D match, TRBD1 (5 bases). CDR1 and CDR2 (germline): LNHDA, SQIVND (reference sequence). V lost 10 bases and J 0 bases, leaving 13 bases between the germline ends. The CDR3 spans 14 residues.

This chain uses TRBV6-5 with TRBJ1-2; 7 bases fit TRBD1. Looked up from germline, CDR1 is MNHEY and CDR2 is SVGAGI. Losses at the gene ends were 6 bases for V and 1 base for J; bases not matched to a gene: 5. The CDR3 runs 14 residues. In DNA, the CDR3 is TGTGCCAGCAGACCGGGACAGCTTAACTATGGCTACACCTTC. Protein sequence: CASRPGQLNYGYTF.

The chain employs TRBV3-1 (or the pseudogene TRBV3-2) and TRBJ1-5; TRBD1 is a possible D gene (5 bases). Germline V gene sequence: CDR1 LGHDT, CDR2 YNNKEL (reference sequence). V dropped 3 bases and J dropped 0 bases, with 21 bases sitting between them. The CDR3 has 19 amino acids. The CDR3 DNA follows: TGTGCCAGCAGCCAGGGCCACACCACAGGTGGGGATAGCAATCAGCCCCAGCATTTT. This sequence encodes CASSQGHTTGGDSNQPQHF.

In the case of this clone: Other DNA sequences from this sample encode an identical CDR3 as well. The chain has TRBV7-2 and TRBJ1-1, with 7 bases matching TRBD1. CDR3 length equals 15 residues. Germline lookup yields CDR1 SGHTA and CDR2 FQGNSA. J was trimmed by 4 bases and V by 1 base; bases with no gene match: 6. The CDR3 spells CASSLGGGLGTEAFF. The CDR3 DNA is TGTGCCAGCAGCTTAGGAGGGGGCCTCGGCACTGAAGCTTTCTTT.

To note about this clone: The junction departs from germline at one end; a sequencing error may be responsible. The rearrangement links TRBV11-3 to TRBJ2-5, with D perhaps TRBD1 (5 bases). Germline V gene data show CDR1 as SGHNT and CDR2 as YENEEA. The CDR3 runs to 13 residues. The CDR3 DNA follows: TGTGCCAGCAGCTCTTACGGACAAGAGGCCCAGTACTTC. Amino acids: CASSSYGQEAQYF. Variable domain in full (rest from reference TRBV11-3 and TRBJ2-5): EAGVVQSPRYKIIEKKQPVAFWCNPISGHNTLYWYLQNLGQGPELLIRYENEEAVDDSQLPKDRFSAERLKGVDSTLKIQPAELGDSAVYLCASSSYGQEAQYFGPGTRLLVL.

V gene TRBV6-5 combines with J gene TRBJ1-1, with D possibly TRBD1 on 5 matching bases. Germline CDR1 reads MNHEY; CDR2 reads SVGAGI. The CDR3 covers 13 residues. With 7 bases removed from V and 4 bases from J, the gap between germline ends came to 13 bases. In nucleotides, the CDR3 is TGTGCCAGCACCCTAAGCGGGGGCACTGAAGCTTTCTTT. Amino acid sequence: CASTLSGGTEAFF.

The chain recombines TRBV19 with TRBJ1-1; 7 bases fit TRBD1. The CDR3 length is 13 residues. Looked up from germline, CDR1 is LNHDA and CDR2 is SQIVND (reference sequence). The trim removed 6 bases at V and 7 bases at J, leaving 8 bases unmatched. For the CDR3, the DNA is TGTGCCAGTAGGCCCGGGACAGAAGATGAAGCTTTCTTT. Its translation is CASRPGTEDEAFF.

CDR3 loop: CASSRQGSNQPQHF. For the CDR3, the DNA is TGTGCCAGCTCACGACAGGGTAGCAATCAGCCCCAGCATTTT. This chain joins TRBV18 and TRBJ1-5; 7 bases fit TRBD1. V gave up 4 bases and J gave up 0 bases; unmatched junction bases: 0. CDR3 length: 14 residues. Germline loops: CDR1 KGHSH, CDR2 LQKENI.

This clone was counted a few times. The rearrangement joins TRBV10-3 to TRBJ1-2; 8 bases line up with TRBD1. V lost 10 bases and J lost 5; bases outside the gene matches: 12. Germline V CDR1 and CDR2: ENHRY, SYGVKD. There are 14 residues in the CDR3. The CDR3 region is CATGVGDRTYGYTF. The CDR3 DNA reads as TGTGCCACGGGTGTGGGGGACAGGACTTATGGCTACACCTTC.

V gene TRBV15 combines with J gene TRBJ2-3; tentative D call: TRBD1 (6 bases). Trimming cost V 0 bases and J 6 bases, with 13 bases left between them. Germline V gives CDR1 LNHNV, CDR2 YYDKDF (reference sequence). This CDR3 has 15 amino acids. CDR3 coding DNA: TGTGCCACCAGCAGAGATCAAGGGGGAGCGGATACGCAGTATTTT. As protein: CATSRDQGGADTQYF.

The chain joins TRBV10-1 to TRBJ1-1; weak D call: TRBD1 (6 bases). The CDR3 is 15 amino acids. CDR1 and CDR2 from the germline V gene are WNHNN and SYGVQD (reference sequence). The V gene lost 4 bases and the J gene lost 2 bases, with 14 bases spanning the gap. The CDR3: CASSGGGPPNTEAFF. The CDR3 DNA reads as TGCGCCAGCAGTGGAGGGGGTCCACCTAACACTGAAGCTTTCTTT.

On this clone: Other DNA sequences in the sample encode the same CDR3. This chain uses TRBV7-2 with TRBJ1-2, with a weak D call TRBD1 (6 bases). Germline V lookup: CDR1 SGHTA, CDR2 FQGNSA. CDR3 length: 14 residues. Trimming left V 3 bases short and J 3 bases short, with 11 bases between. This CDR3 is CASSFLQGDYGYTF. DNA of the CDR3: TGTGCCAGCAGCTTCTTACAGGGCGACTATGGCTACACCTTC.

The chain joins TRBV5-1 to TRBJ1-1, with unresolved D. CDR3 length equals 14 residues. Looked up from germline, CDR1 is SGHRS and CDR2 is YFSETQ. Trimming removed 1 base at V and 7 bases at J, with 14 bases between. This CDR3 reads CASSLMSGMNEAFF. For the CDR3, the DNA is TGCGCCAGCAGCTTGATGTCGGGGATGAATGAAGCTTTCTTT.

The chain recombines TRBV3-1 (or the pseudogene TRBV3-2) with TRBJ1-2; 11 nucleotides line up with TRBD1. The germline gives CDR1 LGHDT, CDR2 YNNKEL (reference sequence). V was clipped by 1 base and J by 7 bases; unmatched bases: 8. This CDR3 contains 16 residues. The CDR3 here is CASSQVSGQGVRGYTF. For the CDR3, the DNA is TGTGCCAGCAGCCAAGTATCGGGACAGGGGGTTCGTGGCTACACCTTC.

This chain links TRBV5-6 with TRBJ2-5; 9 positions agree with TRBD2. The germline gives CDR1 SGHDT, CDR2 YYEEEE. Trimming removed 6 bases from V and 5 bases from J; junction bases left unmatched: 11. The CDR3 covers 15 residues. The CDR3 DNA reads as TGTGCCAGCACCAAGTGGGCTAGCGGGAAGGAGACCCAGTACTTC. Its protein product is CASTKWASGKETQYF.

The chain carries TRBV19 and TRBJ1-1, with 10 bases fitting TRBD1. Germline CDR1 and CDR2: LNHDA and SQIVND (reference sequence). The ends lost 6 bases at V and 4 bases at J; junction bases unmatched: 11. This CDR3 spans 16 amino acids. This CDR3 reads CASRITGTGDLTEAFF. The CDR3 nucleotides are TGTGCCAGTAGGATTACCGGGACAGGGGATCTCACTGAAGCTTTCTTT.

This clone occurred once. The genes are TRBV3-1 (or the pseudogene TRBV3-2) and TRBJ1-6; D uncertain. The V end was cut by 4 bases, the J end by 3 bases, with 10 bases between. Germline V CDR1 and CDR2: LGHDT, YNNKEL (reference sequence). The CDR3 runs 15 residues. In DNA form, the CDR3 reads TGTGCCAGCAGCCCAGCGGAGGGCTATAATTCACCCCTCCACTTT. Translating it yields CASSPAEGYNSPLHF.